This is a list of T cell receptor beta chains from one sample in a study of identical twins. One entry per CDR3 protein, called by TCRdb with MiXCR from the 5' RACE reads. This sample carries about 530,000 distinct CDR3 sequences, 13% to 15% of them seen once, and the ten largest clones take more than 0.4%. The sample was also linked to a second study, of yellow fever vaccine responses in identical twins.

Sequencing input: CD4+ T cells sorted from blood. Receptors were obtained from a woman between 18 and 30 years old in good health. Each CDR3 is given with its conserved first and last residue. Fields, in order: D gene, clone size, J gene, CDR3 length, V gene, CDR3 DNA, CDR3 protein. A D gene is named only where the DNA matches it firmly. For some rows the clone size is stated as once, few or many, or as a class when expanded; others skip it.

-,few,TRBJ2-7,12,TRBV12-3/TRBV12-4,TGTGCCAGCAGTTTTGGGGGAGTAAATGAGTACTTC,CASSFGGVNEYF
-,-,TRBJ2-5,14,TRBV28,TGTGCCAGCAGCGACGTCAGGGTGAAGGAGACCCAGTACTTC,CASSDVRVKETQYF
-,few,TRBJ2-4,15,TRBV4-1,TGCGCCAGCAGCCAAGCCGGTGAGCGACGCCAGGCTCAGTACTTC,CASSQAGERRQAQYF
TRBD1,few,TRBJ1-2,15,TRBV27,TGTGCCAGCAGTCCCGACAGGGTGAAGAGGTATGGCTACACCTTC,CASSPDRVKRYGYTF
TRBD1,-,TRBJ2-1,17,TRBV18,TGTGCCAGCTCATACTCCGGGACAGGGATCGTGCGGAATGAGCAGTTCTTC,CASSYSGTGIVRNEQFF
-,few,TRBJ1-6,14,TRBV12-3/TRBV12-4,TGTGCCAGCACCCGTGCGGGGTATCGGTCACCCCTCCACTTT,CASTRAGYRSPLHF
-,few,TRBJ2-2,15,TRBV2,TGTGCCAGCAGCAAGGGACATTTGAACACCGGGGAGCTGTTTTTT,CASSKGHLNTGELFF
TRBD2,few,TRBJ2-5,14,TRBV29-1,TGCAGCGTGGCCGGGACTAGCGGGGCAGGGACCCAGTACTTC,CSVAGTSGAGTQYF
-,-,TRBJ1-4,13,TRBV6-5,TGTGCCAGCAGTTACCGCCAGGGGCCCAAACTGTTTTTT,CASSYRQGPKLFF
-,-,TRBJ2-2,12,TRBV5-1,TGCGCCAGCAGGGGGACTACCGGGGAGCTGTTTTTT,CASRGTTGELFF
-,-,TRBJ2-3,11,TRBV20-1,TGCAGTGCAGCCCCTGACGATACGCAGTATTTT,CSAAPDDTQYF
-,-,TRBJ1-5,13,TRBV10-3,TGTGCCACTCAGACGGACAGCAATCAGCCCCAGCATTTT,CATQTDSNQPQHF
TRBD1,few,TRBJ1-2,14,TRBV12-3/TRBV12-4,TGTGCCAGCAGTTCCCGGACAGGGAGGTATGGCTACACCTTC,CASSSRTGRYGYTF
TRBD1,few,TRBJ2-1,14,TRBV7-7,TGTGCCAGCAGCTGGGGACAGGGGGGGAATGAGCAGTTCTTC,CASSWGQGGNEQFF
-,-,TRBJ2-1,16,TRBV11-2,TGTGCCAGCAGCTTAGATGGCAGAGCTTTCCAAATTGAGCAGTTCTTC,CASSLDGRAFQIEQFF